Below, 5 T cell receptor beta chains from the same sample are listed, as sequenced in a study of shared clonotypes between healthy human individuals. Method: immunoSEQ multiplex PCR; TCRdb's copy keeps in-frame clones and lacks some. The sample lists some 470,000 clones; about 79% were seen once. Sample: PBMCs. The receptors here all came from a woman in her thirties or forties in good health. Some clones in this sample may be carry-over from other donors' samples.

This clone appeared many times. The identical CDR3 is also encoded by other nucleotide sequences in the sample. Written as DNA, the CDR3 is TGTGCCAGCAGTGAGGGGGCTGGGGCCAACGTCCTGACTTTC. It codes for CASSEGAGANVLTF. V gene TRBV6-4 combines with J gene TRBJ2-6; tentatively, D is TRBD1 or TRBD2 (5 bases each). Germline V CDR1 and CDR2: MRHNA, SNTAGT. The CDR3 loop spans 14 amino acids. Trimming took off 3 bases at V and 2 bases at J, with 5 bases between the two ends.

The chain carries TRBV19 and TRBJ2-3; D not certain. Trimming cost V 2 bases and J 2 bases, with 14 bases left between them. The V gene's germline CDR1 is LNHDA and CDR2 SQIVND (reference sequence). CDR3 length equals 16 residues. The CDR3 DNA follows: TGTGCCAGTAGTATACAATTTGGCGGATCCACAGATACGCAGTATTTT. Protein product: CASSIQFGGSTDTQYF. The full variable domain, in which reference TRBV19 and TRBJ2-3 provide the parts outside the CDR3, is DGGITQSPKYLFRKEGQNVTLSCEQNLNHDAMYWYRQDPGQGLRLIYYSQIVNDFQKGDIAEGYSVSREKKESFPLTVTSAQKNPTAFYLCASSIQFGGSTDTQYFGPGTRLTVL.

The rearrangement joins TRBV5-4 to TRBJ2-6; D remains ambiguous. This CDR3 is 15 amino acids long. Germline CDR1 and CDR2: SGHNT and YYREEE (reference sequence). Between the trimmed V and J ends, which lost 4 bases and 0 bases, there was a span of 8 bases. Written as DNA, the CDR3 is TGTGCCAGCAGCCCAACCCGCTCTGGGGCCAACGTCCTGACTTTC. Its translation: CASSPTRSGANVLTF.

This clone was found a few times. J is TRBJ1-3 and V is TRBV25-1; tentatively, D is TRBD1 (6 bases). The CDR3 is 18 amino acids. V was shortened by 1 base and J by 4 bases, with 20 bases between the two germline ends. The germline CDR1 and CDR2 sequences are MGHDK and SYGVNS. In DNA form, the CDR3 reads TGTGCCAGCAGTGAATCGGTGGGGGCAGGATCGGCCGGAAACACCATATATTTT. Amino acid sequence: CASSESVGAGSAGNTIYF.

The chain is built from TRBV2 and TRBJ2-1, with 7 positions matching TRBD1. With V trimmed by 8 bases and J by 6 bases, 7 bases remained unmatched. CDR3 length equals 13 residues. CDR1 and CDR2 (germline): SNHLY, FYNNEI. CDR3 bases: TGTGCCAGCCGACAGGGAGTCGGCAATGAGCAGTTCTTC. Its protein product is CASRQGVGNEQFF.